This T cell receptor (beta chain) is drawn from a study of vaccination and CD4 T cells after COVID-19. In the study overall: Drawing of post-COVID samples took place a median roughly 92 days after diagnosis (range 35 to 161). Overall study findings and caveats: Within the convalescent patients, a median around 90% of the SARS-CoV-2-reactive clones were ones that appeared only post-vaccination.

The treatment is: approximately 10-day PBMC culture with coronavirus spike peptide pools or control peptides (ViraFEST assay). Culture conditions combined some 1.9 million PBMCs per well with approximately 9.2 IU/ml IL-2 and 9 to 10 ug/ml peptide pools. Medium was half-exchanged with fresh IL-2 medium on days 3 and 7. Cultured CD4+ T-cell DNA underwent Oncomine TCR Beta short-read sequencing. TCRdb reprocessed the PCR reads with MiXCR, giving one entry per CDR3 protein. Of 25,000 to 30,000 distinct CDR3 sequences detected, approximately 60% appear once; the ten largest clones hold roughly a sixth. This clonotype turned up a few times. What it binds is not known. This CDR3 is built from 17 residues. CDR1 and CDR2 from the germline V gene are SGDLS and YYNGEE. With 4 bases clipped from V and 4 bases from J, the junction kept 10 bases outside the gene matches.

The specimen was CD4+ T cells from blood, cultured in vitro, collected after SARS-CoV-2 vaccination. The rearrangement links TRBV9 to TRBJ2-2, with 10 bases that match TRBD2. The clonotype was recovered from a human donor who received a COVID-19 vaccine. The CDR3 is CASSLGLAGVLTGELFF. The CDR3 nucleotides read TGTGCCAGCAGCCTAGGGCTAGCGGGGGTCCTCACCGGGGAGCTGTTTTTT.